The present entry profiles one T cell receptor beta chain with its context. Germline is not matched at one junction end, which may reflect a read error. CDR3 size: 12 residues. CDR1 is SSHAT, CDR2 FNYEAQ, per germline (reference sequence). These data are taken from a study of PD-1 blockade in mismatch repair-deficient tumors. Using immunoSEQ multiplex PCR, the repertoire was profiled, and TCRdb retains in-frame clones only, with some absent. Of just under 80,000 clones in the sample, 80% to 90% were seen once. TCR sequencing covered a few patients who responded to pembrolizumab. This TCR was sampled from an adult with mismatch repair-deficient cancer. This material consisted of peripheral blood, taken 44 weeks after starting pembrolizumab. The chain carries TRBV7-7 and TRBJ2-2; D is unclear. CDR3 bases: TGTGCTAGCAGCTTAGAGTCCGGGGAGCTGTTTTTT. Its translation: CASSLESGELFF.